This T cell receptor beta chain was sequenced during a study of blood T cell repertoires in COVID-19. Study-wide background: Researchers got acute and convalescent COVID-19 samples from the United States, Italy and Spain. PBMCs, B-cell-depleted T cells, or T cells provided the cDNA or gDNA that made up the material.

This clone came up a few times. Original processing notes: Cell counts per sample came from amplifying reference gene primers. Data came from immunoSEQ multiplex PCR; TCRdb stores just in-frame clones and leaves some out. V and J calls and clone size are given by that table; D and trimming were obtained from the DNA. The data show 150,000 to 200,000 clones, about 76% seen once. The CDR3 length is 11 residues. CDR1 and CDR2 (germline): SNHLY, FYNNEI. Trimming removed 5 bases from V and 8 bases from J, with 7 bases in between. The genes are TRBV2 and TRBJ2-1; no clear D gene. Sequenced material: peripheral blood. The receptor was isolated from a woman in her forties or fifties with active or convalescent COVID-19. In nucleotides, the CDR3 is TGTGCCAGCAGTATTCTAGATGAGCAGTTCTTC. Its protein product is CASSILDEQFF.